This paragraph reports one TCR beta chain. The antigen is undetermined. It was across several immunoSEQ plates that each subset's genomic DNA was evenly split. TCRdb's table, derived via immunoSEQ multiplex PCR, lists solely in-frame clones and lacks some. Of around 2.1 million clones in the sample, roughly 91% were seen once. From germline, CDR1 is MGHRA and CDR2 YSYEKL. There are 15 residues in the CDR3. V lost 0 bases and J lost 2; bases outside the gene matches: 1. The sample comes from a study of shared clonotypes between healthy human individuals. Whole-study results and caveats: The small donor group covered limited genetic and exposure diversity. Clonotypes that were shared across a handful of donors made up roughly 5% of naive CD4 clonotypes. Collection of samples was limited to blood; tissue repertoires likely differ.

It was CD45RO-negative cells, positively selected for CCR7, that made up naive CD8 cells, with terminally differentiated effector memory CD45RA+ cells excluded. The source is a man aged 18 to 29 in good health. Some clones in this sample may be carry-over from other donors' samples. The J gene is TRBJ2-7, the V gene TRBV4-1; 10 bases match TRBD2. The sequenced sample was naive CD8+ T cells from PBMCs. The CDR3 is CASSQDLAGAYEQYF. In DNA, the CDR3 is TGCGCCAGCAGCCAAGATCTAGCGGGAGCCTACGAGCAGTACTTC.